A single sample gave rise to the 18 T cell receptor beta chains below, sequenced in a study of human T cells and chemical hapten exposure (dated by TCRdb to the early 2020s). Total RNA was extracted from unfractionated whole blood collected in Tempus Blood RNA tubes. Preparation of the library involved 5' RACE. TCRdb lists the instrument as Illumina MiSeq. TCRdb ran its own pipeline on the public reads, namely fastp trimming at Q25 and MiXCR clone calling, and kept in-frame beta chains. Entries are consolidated by CDR3 protein sequence, retaining the most common genes and DNA. A total of tens of thousands of distinct CDR3 sequences appear in this sample, more than 15% of them only once. The ten largest clones take up approximately 7% of the sample. All receptors derive from a female donor in good health.

This clonotype was counted a few times. The chain links TRBV19 to TRBJ2-1; D is possibly TRBD1 (6 bases). Trimming left V 5 bases short and J 5 bases short, with 19 bases between. The V gene's germline CDR1 is LNHDA and CDR2 SQIVND (reference sequence). The CDR3 totals 16 residues. The CDR3 region is CASSFRQVGLNNEQFF. The CDR3 bases are TGTGCCAGTAGTTTTCGACAGGTCGGACTTAACAATGAGCAGTTCTTC.

The chain couples TRBV20-1 to TRBJ2-7; possibly TRBD2 for D (5 bases). The ends were cut back, 3 bases at V and 2 bases at J, with 14 bases in the middle. This CDR3 is built from 14 residues. Germline CDR1 and CDR2: DFQATT and SNEGSKA (reference sequence). The DNA for the CDR3 is TGCAGTGCTAGTAGAGGGATTCTTCCCTACGAGCAGTACTTC. Translated: CSASRGILPYEQYF.

The chain couples TRBV7-8 to TRBJ2-6; possibly TRBD2 for D (6 bases). V was clipped by 4 bases and J by 0 bases, with 25 bases between them. The CDR3 runs to 21 residues. Germline V gene data show CDR1 as SGHVS and CDR2 as FQNEAQ. The CDR3 DNA sequence: TGTGCCAGCAGCTGGCCGGGCGGGGACGGACCGACCCACTCTGGGGCCAACGTCCTGACTTTC. This sequence encodes CASSWPGGDGPTHSGANVLTF.

The chain links TRBV12-3 or TRBV12-4 to TRBJ2-1; D is uncertain. CDR3 size: 12 residues. V dropped 0 bases and J dropped 12 bases, with 9 bases sitting between them. CDR3 protein: CASSLATPLQFF. CDR3 coding DNA: TGTGCCAGCAGTTTAGCCACGCCGTTGCAGTTCTTC.

The gene calls are TRBV7-2 and TRBJ2-3; D not certain. The CDR3 is 12 amino acids. With 2 bases removed from V and 5 bases from J, the gap between germline ends came to 5 bases. Germline CDR1 and CDR2: SGHTA and FQGNSA. This CDR3 is CASSLMGDTQYF. The CDR3 region has the DNA TGTGCCAGCAGCTTAATGGGAGATACGCAGTATTTT.

The chain combines TRBV28 with TRBJ2-2, with unresolved D. With 7 bases removed from V and 9 bases from J, the gap between germline ends came to 12 bases. Per the germline V gene, CDR1 is MDHEN and CDR2 is SYDVKM. The CDR3 length is 12 residues. In DNA, the CDR3 is TGTGCCAGCACCAACTCCGGTCGGGAGCTGTTTTTT. Encoded protein: CASTNSGRELFF.

This clonotype was counted only a few times. The CDR3 spells CASSTPGQGNEQYF. In DNA, the CDR3 is TGTGCCAGTAGTACGCCGGGACAGGGGAACGAGCAGTACTTC. V and J are TRBV19 and TRBJ2-7, with TRBD1 matching 10 bases. The CDR3 sequence is 14 residues long. Germline V CDR1 and CDR2: LNHDA, SQIVND (reference sequence). The trim removed 4 bases at V and 5 bases at J, leaving 5 bases unmatched.

This clonotype was detected a few times. This chain connects TRBV24-1 to TRBJ2-5, with no clear D. V shed 5 bases and J shed 1 base, with 4 bases lying between them. This CDR3 contains 12 residues. Per germline, CDR1 KGHDR and CDR2 SFDVKD. The CDR3 spells CATSGSQETQYF. In nucleotides, the CDR3 is TGTGCCACCAGTGGGTCCCAAGAGACCCAGTACTTC.

CDR3 bases: TGTGCCAGCAGGCACCCGGGACAGGGTACATACGAGCAGTACTTC. This gives the protein CASRHPGQGTYEQYF. The chain links TRBV28 to TRBJ2-7; 9 bases agree with TRBD1. The V gene end was trimmed by 6 bases and the J gene end by 4 bases; junction bases not matched to a gene: 10. Germline V gene sequence: CDR1 MDHEN, CDR2 SYDVKM. This CDR3 contains 15 residues.

J is TRBJ1-1 and V is TRBV27, with a tentative D call TRBD1 (5 bases). Trimming took 5 bases from V and 7 from J, leaving 20 bases between them. Germline assignment: CDR1 MNHEY and CDR2 SMNVEV (reference sequence). The CDR3 covers 15 residues. The CDR3 DNA reads TGTGCCAGCAGTGAGCTTGGGGGACGGGGGGGTGAAGCTTTCTTT. Protein: CASSELGGRGGEAFF.

This clonotype was counted only a few times. The J gene is TRBJ2-1, the V gene TRBV6-2 or TRBV6-3; 8 nucleotides agree with TRBD2. The CDR3 has 15 amino acids. The germline gives CDR1 MNHEY, CDR2 SVGEGT. V lost 6 bases, J lost 4 bases, and 8 bases stayed unmatched. The CDR3 sequence is CASRRRSGAYNEQFF. Here the CDR3 DNA reads TGTGCCAGCAGACGACGTAGCGGGGCTTACAATGAGCAGTTCTTC.

This clonotype occurred a few times. The chain uses TRBV4-1 and TRBJ2-2; 8 bases line up with TRBD1. J gave up 7 bases and V 4 bases, and 8 bases lay outside the gene matches. From germline, CDR1 is MGHRA and CDR2 YSYEKL. The length of the CDR3 is 15 residues. The CDR3 DNA follows: TGCGCCAGCAGCCCCTTGGACAGGGTGGACGGGGAGCTGTTTTTT. This gives the protein CASSPLDRVDGELFF.

A word on this clonotype: This may stem from a read error, because a much larger clone lies one nucleotide away. V and J are TRBV12-3 or TRBV12-4 and TRBJ1-1; D gene unclear. The CDR3 loop spans 12 amino acids. CDR3 bases: TGTGCCAGCAGTTTTTACAACACCGAAGCTTACTTT. This translates into CASSFYNTEAYF.

This clonotype was recorded many times. The chain carries TRBV10-2 and TRBJ2-3; 8 nucleotides match TRBD2. CDR1 and CDR2 (germline): WSHSY, SAAADI. The CDR3 has 13 residues. V lost 6 bases and J lost 4; bases outside the gene matches: 3. The CDR3 DNA reads as TGCGCCAGCAGCGGGGGGGGCGCAGATACGCAGTATTTT. Its translation: CASSGGGADTQYF.

This clonotype was picked up a small number of times. The V gene is TRBV6-5, the J gene TRBJ2-3; 10 bases match TRBD2. The CDR3 is made up of 14 amino acids. V trimming: 6 bases; J trimming: 5 bases; junction bases outside the gene matches: 5. CDR1 and CDR2 (germline): MNHEY, SVGAGI. In DNA, the CDR3 is TGTGCCAGCAGAGAAAGCGGGAGGGTAGATACGCAGTATTTT. This encodes CASRESGRVDTQYF.

This clonotype has more than one count but fewer than ten. This chain uses TRBV5-5 with TRBJ2-7; 7 bases align to TRBD1. V shed 0 bases and J 4 bases; nucleotides not matched to a gene: 4. In germline, CDR1 is SGHKS, CDR2 YYEKEE (reference sequence). The CDR3 is made up of 14 amino acids. The CDR3 protein is CASSLEGGGYEQYF. The CDR3 nucleotides read TGTGCCAGCAGCTTGGAAGGGGGCGGTTACGAGCAGTACTTC.

V usage is TRBV3-1 and J usage is TRBJ2-2, with TRBD2 as a possible D gene (5 bases). The CDR3 loop spans 14 amino acids. Trimming cost V 0 bases and J 5 bases, with 7 bases left between them. Germline CDR1 and CDR2: LGHDT and YNNKEL (reference sequence). CDR3: CASSQDSGTGELFF. Written as DNA, the CDR3 is TGTGCCAGCAGCCAAGATTCGGGGACCGGGGAGCTGTTTTTT.

The genes are TRBV4-1 and TRBJ2-7; the D call may be TRBD1 or TRBD2 (5 bases each). Trimming removed 3 bases at V and 2 bases at J, with 14 bases between. Germline V lookup: CDR1 MGHRA, CDR2 YSYEKL. CDR3 length: 15 residues. Written as DNA, the CDR3 is TGCGCCAGCAGCCATTGGCAGGGAGAGACCTACGAGCAGTACTTC. It codes for CASSHWQGETYEQYF.